Listed below are T cell receptor beta chains from one sample, sequenced in a study of technical replicates of blood from several donors. TCRdb's copy holds only in-frame clones and misses some; the assay was immunoSEQ multiplex PCR. The table has about 48,000 clones, around nine tenths seen once; the top ten hold about 3.9%. Sequencing was performed on PBMCs. These receptors were obtained from a human donor in good health. Some clones in this sample may be carry-over from other donors' samples. CDR3s include the opening cysteine and the closing phenylalanine or tryptophan. A D gene is named only where the DNA matches it firmly. Some rows have no size entry. The others give once, few or many, or a class for an expanded clone.

abundance | j_gene | d_gene | v_gene | CDR3nt | CDR3aa
NA | TRBJ1-2 | NA | TRBV30 | TGTGCCTGGAGGGGGGACACGGGGAACTATGGCTACACCTTC | CAWRGDTGNYGYTF
NA | TRBJ1-2 | NA | TRBV7-8 | TGTGCCAGCAGCTTATCGAAGGGAGAACGCTACACCTTC | CASSLSKGERYTF
once | TRBJ2-1 | NA | TRBV2 | TGTGCCAGCAGCGCACCACCAGGGGAGTGGTTCTTC | CASSAPPGEWFF
NA | TRBJ2-1 | NA | TRBV29-1 | TGCAGCGTCGACATGAATAGGGGTGAGCAGTTCTTC | CSVDMNRGEQFF
NA | TRBJ1-6 | TRBD1 | TRBV7-3 | TGTGCCAGCAGCCCACAGGGGCGGGATTCACCCCTCCACTTT | CASSPQGRDSPLHF
medium-sized | TRBJ1-6 | NA | TRBV11-2 | TGTGCCAGCAGCCCCCCCTTAGAACGATCCTATAATTCACCCCTCCACTTT | CASSPPLERSYNSPLHF
NA | TRBJ2-1 | NA | TRBV4-2 | TGTGCCAGCAGCCAAGACGACGGGACTGGGGGCAATGAGCAGTTCTTC | CASSQDDGTGGNEQFF
NA | TRBJ1-2 | TRBD1 | TRBV7-9 | TGTGCCAGCAGCTTAGAGACAGGGGGCTTTGGCTACACCTTC | CASSLETGGFGYTF
NA | TRBJ1-5 | TRBD1 | TRBV11-2 | TGTGCCAGCAGGCAAACAGGGGAGGGCAATCAGCCCCAGCATTTT | CASRQTGEGNQPQHF
NA | TRBJ1-1 | TRBD1 | TRBV5-1 | TGCGCCAGCAGGCCCGGGACAGTGAACACTGAAGCTTTCTTT | CASRPGTVNTEAFF
NA | TRBJ2-1 | NA | TRBV6-5 | TGTGCCAGCAGTTACTCGAATCGGGGGACGCATGAGCAGTTCTTC | CASSYSNRGTHEQFF
once | TRBJ2-2 | TRBD2 | TRBV5-4 | TGTGCCAGCAGCTCGGTGGGGGGGGGACTCACCGGGGAGCTGTTTTTT | CASSSVGGGLTGELFF
NA | TRBJ1-1 | TRBD1 | TRBV29-1 | TGCAGCGTTGAGGGGGACAGGGCCGAAGCTTTCTTT | CSVEGDRAEAFF
once | TRBJ2-3 | TRBD2 | TRBV27 | TGTGCCAGCAGTAACAGAGCTGAGCCACGTCCACTAGCGTACAGCACAGATACGCAGTATTTT | CASSNRAEPRPLAYSTDTQYF
NA | TRBJ2-3 | TRBD1 | TRBV5-1 | TGCGCCAGCAACAGGGGTCCCGAGGCAGATACGCAGTATTTT | CASNRGPEADTQYF
NA | TRBJ2-2 | NA | TRBV5-4 | TGTGCCAGCCGCTACAGGGACACCGGGGAGCTGTTTTTT | CASRYRDTGELFF
NA | TRBJ1-6 | NA | TRBV6-1 | TGTGCCAGCAGTGAAAGGGTTCGGGGTGTTTATAATTCACCCCTCCACTTT | CASSERVRGVYNSPLHF
NA | TRBJ1-2 | TRBD1 | TRBV6-5 | TGTGCCAGCAGTCAACAGGGGAACAACTATGGCTACACCTTC | CASSQQGNNYGYTF
once | TRBJ1-6 | NA | TRBV5-4 | TGTGCCAGCAGCTCGACAGTCAATAATTCACCCCTCCACTTT | CASSSTVNNSPLHF
NA | TRBJ2-2 | NA | TRBV7-9 | TGTGCCAGCAGTAAAACTAGTGGCACCGGGGAGCTGTTTTTT | CASSKTSGTGELFF
NA | TRBJ1-6 | NA | TRBV6-6 | TGTGCCAGCAGTTACGGAGGGGCCTTTTATAATTCACCCCTCCACTTT | CASSYGGAFYNSPLHF
NA | TRBJ1-1 | TRBD1 | TRBV6-1 | TGTGCCAGCAGGACAGGGGCTAACACTGAAGCTTTCTTT | CASRTGANTEAFF
NA | TRBJ2-5 | TRBD1 | TRBV6-5 | TGTGCCAGCAGACCCAACAGGGGGCGTGAGACCCAGTACTTC | CASRPNRGRETQYF
NA | TRBJ2-1 | TRBD2 | TRBV7-9 | TGTGCCAGCAGCTCAGCACTAGCGACCTACAATGAGCAGTTCTTC | CASSSALATYNEQFF
NA | TRBJ2-7 | NA | TRBV5-1 | TGCGCCAGCAGCTTTGGGACATCGCCCGCTTTCTACGAGCAGTACTTC | CASSFGTSPAFYEQYF
NA | TRBJ1-5 | NA | TRBV11-2 | TGTGCCAGCAGCTTAGGACTCGATCAGCCCCAGCATTTT | CASSLGLDQPQHF
NA | TRBJ1-1 | NA | TRBV7-3 | TGTGCCAGCAGTTTCACAGGGAACACTGAAGCTTTCTTT | CASSFTGNTEAFF
NA | TRBJ1-1 | TRBD1 | TRBV5-1 | TGCGCCAGCAGCCCGGGACAGGAAGCTTTCTTT | CASSPGQEAFF
NA | TRBJ2-2 | TRBD2 | TRBV4-2 | TGTGCCAGCAGCCAAGTGACAGCGGGAGGGAACACCGGGGAGCTGTTTTTT | CASSQVTAGGNTGELFF
NA | TRBJ2-1 | TRBD1 | TRBV4-3 | TGCGCCAGCAGCCAAATTAGGACAGGGAGGTACAATGAGCAGTTCTTC | CASSQIRTGRYNEQFF
NA | TRBJ2-1 | NA | TRBV7-8 | TGTGCCAGCAGCTATGGACAGTACAATGAGCAGTTCTTC | CASSYGQYNEQFF
NA | TRBJ2-7 | TRBD2 | TRBV4-3 | TGCGCCAGCAGCCAAGATTCCGGGACTAGCGGGGGGAAGCAGTACTTC | CASSQDSGTSGGKQYF
NA | TRBJ1-2 | NA | TRBV19 | TGTGCCAGTAGTATGTATTCGGGCAGGGGAGCGGCGTATGGCTACACCTTC | CASSMYSGRGAAYGYTF
NA | TRBJ1-3 | NA | TRBV7-2 | TGTGCCAGCAAAATGCGAGGCGGAAACACCATATATTTT | CASKMRGGNTIYF
once | TRBJ2-7 | TRBD2 | TRBV11-2 | TGTGCCAGCAGCTTACGAGGACTAGCGGGACACAAGTACTTC | CASSLRGLAGHKYF
NA | TRBJ2-7 | NA | TRBV7-7 | TGTGCCAGCAGCTTGGGCAGGGGTTCCTACGAGCAGTACTTC | CASSLGRGSYEQYF
NA | TRBJ1-2 | NA | TRBV6-5 | TGTGCCAGCAGTTACGCCAGGGAATATGGCTACACCTTC | CASSYAREYGYTF
NA | TRBJ1-3 | NA | TRBV11-2 | TGTGCCAGCGTTTCTAGCCTCGGAAACACCATATATTTT | CASVSSLGNTIYF
NA | TRBJ1-2 | NA | TRBV7-9 | TGTGCCAGCAGCCCGGAGACAGGAGGCTACACCTTC | CASSPETGGYTF
NA | TRBJ1-5 | NA | TRBV6-6 | TGTGCCAGCAGTTACCCAAGGGGGCAGCCCCAGCATTTT | CASSYPRGQPQHF
NA | TRBJ2-7 | TRBD1 | TRBV4-3 | TGCGCCAGCAGCCAGGACAGGGGGAATACCTACGAGCAGTACTTC | CASSQDRGNTYEQYF